The 24 T cell receptor beta chains presented below share a single source sample, sequenced in a study of T cell clonality in common variable immunodeficiency. Clones were read by immunoSEQ multiplex PCR, and TCRdb kept only the in-frame ones, dropping some. Sampling found around 45,000 clones, none seen once. Sequenced input: peripheral blood mononuclear cells. These receptors all come from a person aged 18-70 years in good health.

This clone was recorded at least ten times. The CDR3 extends 3 residues past the end of the read, so its final part is completed from the germline J gene. The V call is TRBV20-1, the J call TRBJ2-1; TRBD1 agrees at 7 bases. Germline CDR1 reads DFQATT; CDR2 reads SNEGSKA (reference sequence). This CDR3 has 14 residues. The V and J ends lost 0 bases and 7 bases, in that order; junction bases with no gene match: 6. The CDR3 sequence: CSARDPATGNEQFF. Partial CDR3 DNA: TGCAGTGCTAGAGATCCCGCGACAGGGAATGAG.

This clone was counted many times. The missing CDR3 end, 3 residues past where the read stops, is filled in from the germline J gene. The J gene is TRBJ2-1, the V gene TRBV29-1; a possible D gene is TRBD2 (6 bases). The germline CDR1 and CDR2 sequences are SQVTM and ANQGSEA. The CDR3 contains 15 residues. Trimming removed 6 bases from V and 2 bases from J, with 17 bases in between. The part of the CDR3 DNA that was read is TGCAGCGTCCCAGGATCAAGCGGGCCCTACAATGAG. This gives the protein CSVPGSSGPYNE. The complete CDR3 sequence is CSVPGSSGPYNEQFF.

Many counts were recorded for this clone. Sequencing ends 3 residues short of the CDR3 end; the germline J gene provides the rest. The gene calls are TRBV4-1 and TRBJ1-6; 7 positions agree with TRBD1. J was trimmed by 7 bases and V by 0 bases; bases with no gene match: 9. Germline CDR1 MGHRA, CDR2 YSYEKL. The CDR3 spans 17 residues. The CDR3 here is CASSQETGELNNSPLHF. The CDR3 DNA, read in part, is TGCGCCAGCAGCCAAGAAACAGGGGAGTTAAACAATTCACCC.

This clone was detected ten times or more. The read terminates 3 residues ahead of where the CDR3 ends, so the germline J gene completes it. The chain joins TRBV5-4 to TRBJ2-2, with 7 bases lining up with TRBD1. J was trimmed by 3 bases and V by 0 bases; bases with no gene match: 5. The germline V gene has CDR1 SGHNT and CDR2 YYREEE (reference sequence). The CDR3 extends over 16 amino acids. The part of the CDR3 DNA that was read is TGTGCCAGCAGCTTGGAGGACAGGCGGCACACCGGGGAG. This gives the protein CASSLEDRRHTGE. The whole CDR3 is CASSLEDRRHTGELFF.

On this clone itself: The read stops 3 residues short of the end of the CDR3; the missing end is completed from the germline J gene. The chain uses TRBV6-2 or TRBV6-3 and TRBJ1-2, with D possibly being TRBD1 (5 bases). Germline CDR1 MNHEY, CDR2 SVGEGT. This CDR3 spans 13 amino acids. The chain's CDR3 is CASRTSGRDDYTF. CDR3 DNA (partial): TGTGCCAGTAGGACTAGCGGGAGGGACGAC.

There are many counts of this clone. Read data end 3 residues before the CDR3 end; the end is taken from the germline J gene. The rearrangement joins TRBV9 to TRBJ1-6; D possibly corresponds to TRBD1 (6 bases). The CDR3 loop spans 14 amino acids. The ends were cut back, 4 bases at V and 7 bases at J, with 12 bases in the middle. CDR1 and CDR2 (germline): SGDLS, YYNGEE. The covered CDR3 bases are TGTGCCAGCAGCCTACGACAGGAAAATTCACCC. It encodes CASSLRQENSP. The whole CDR3 is CASSLRQENSPLHF.

This clone was seen at least ten times. The CDR3 end is not reached by the read, which stops 3 residues before it; the germline J gene fills it in. The chain joins TRBV14 to TRBJ2-1; 10 bases fit TRBD2. The trim removed 0 bases at V and 7 bases at J, leaving 9 bases unmatched. The CDR3 totals 17 residues. Germline assignment: CDR1 SGHDN and CDR2 FVKESK. Incomplete CDR3 DNA: TGTGCCAGCAGCCAAGATCTATCAGCGGGAGGGGAGAATGAG. As protein: CASSQDLSAGGENE. The whole CDR3 is CASSQDLSAGGENEQFF.

This clone ranks as medium-sized. The read stops 3 residues short of the end of the CDR3; the missing end is completed from the germline J gene. The chain uses TRBV6-2 or TRBV6-3 and TRBJ2-7; weak D call: TRBD2 (6 bases). Germline V gene sequence: CDR1 MNHEY, CDR2 SVGEGT. This CDR3 comprises 14 residues. The V end was cut by 0 bases, the J end by 3 bases, with 9 bases between. The CDR3 sequence: CASSYSLEGYEQYF. Partial CDR3 DNA: TGTGCCAGCAGTTACTCCCTGGAGGGCTACGAG.

This clone was picked up many times. The read ends 3 residues early relative to the CDR3; the germline J gene fills the gap. J is TRBJ2-1 and V is TRBV7-7; maybe TRBD2 (6 bases). Trimming took off 5 bases at V and 7 bases at J, with 12 bases between the two ends. CDR3 size: 13 residues. Germline V gene data show CDR1 as SSHAT and CDR2 as FNYEAQ (reference sequence). The CDR3 spells CASSPTSLNEQFF. Partial CDR3 DNA: TGTGCCAGCAGCCCGACTAGTTTGAATGAG.

This clone appeared a few times. Given a much more abundant clone one base away, this may be a read error. The read halts 3 residues ahead of the CDR3 end, with the missing end drawn from the germline J gene. The genes are TRBV19 and TRBJ2-2; perhaps TRBD1 as D (6 bases). Germline-derived CDR1 and CDR2 are LNHDA and SQIVND (reference sequence). The CDR3 contains 14 residues. Partial CDR3 DNA: TGTGCCAGTAGACTCCGGGACAATAATGAAAAG. Protein: CASRLRDNNEK. In full, the CDR3 is CASRLRDNNEKLFF.

This clone has ten or more counts. The read gets to within 3 residues of the CDR3 end, and the germline J gene fills in the rest. The gene calls are TRBV6-1 and TRBJ2-2; 8 bases align to TRBD1. Trimming took 1 base from V and 6 from J; bases not matched to a gene: 7. In germline, CDR1 is MNHNS, CDR2 SASEGT. This CDR3 is 16 amino acids long. CDR3 in amino acids: CASSEGPDRVAGELFF. CDR3 DNA, as far as it was read: TGTGCCAGCAGTGAAGGGCCGGACAGGGTCGCCGGGGAG.

This clone was detected ten times or more. The CDR3 end falls 3 residues outside the read, so it is completed with the germline J gene. The gene calls are TRBV20-1 and TRBJ2-3; 10 bases fit TRBD2. Germline-derived CDR1 and CDR2 are DFQATT and SNEGSKA (reference sequence). V shed 6 bases, J shed 6 bases, and the junction held 15 bases outside the gene matches. This CDR3 is built from 16 residues. Partial CDR3 DNA: TGCAGTGCCACCCGGTCCCCTAGCGGGAGTATGGATACG. It translates to CSATRSPSGSMDT. The full CDR3 is CSATRSPSGSMDTQYF.

A remark on this clone: The missing CDR3 end, 3 residues past where the read stops, is filled in from the germline J gene. The chain has TRBV11-1 and TRBJ2-7; tentative D call: TRBD2 (5 bases). This CDR3 is built from 14 residues. Germline V gene data show CDR1 as SGHAT and CDR2 as FQDESV (reference sequence). Trimming removed 4 bases from V and 2 bases from J, with 12 bases in between. The CDR3 spells CASSSSGRTYEQYF. The covered CDR3 bases are TGTGCCAGCAGCTCATCGGGGAGAACCTACGAG.

In its sample, this clone was seen many times. The read ends 3 residues before the CDR3 terminus; that terminus is restored from the germline J gene. This rearrangement joins TRBV20-1 to TRBJ2-1; 9 bases are a match to TRBD2. Germline V gene data show CDR1 as DFQATT and CDR2 as SNEGSKA (reference sequence). The length of the CDR3 is 17 residues. CDR3 amino acids: CSVYWREGFSSYNEQFF. The covered CDR3 bases are TGCAGCGTATATTGGCGGGAGGGATTTTCGTCCTACAATGAG.

This clone was picked up many times. The read ends 3 residues early relative to the CDR3; the germline J gene fills the gap. The rearrangement uses TRBV5-1 and TRBJ1-1; a possible D gene is TRBD1 (5 bases). CDR3 size: 16 residues. Between the trimmed V and J ends, which lost 1 base and 0 bases, there was a span of 13 bases. Germline V lookup: CDR1 SGHRS, CDR2 YFSETQ. CDR3: CASSLTPTAMNTEAFF. The part of the CDR3 DNA that was read is TGCGCCAGCAGCTTGACCCCGACAGCAATGAACACTGAA.

Points on this clone: The CDR3 end lies 3 residues beyond the end of the read and is filled in from the germline J gene. The chain joins TRBV11-2 to TRBJ2-1, with 7 bases lining up with TRBD1. Germline CDR1 SGHAT, CDR2 FQNNGV. With V trimmed by 8 bases and J by 2 bases, 9 bases remained unmatched. The CDR3 consists of 15 residues. The sequenced part of the CDR3 DNA is TGTGCCAGCCGGTCGTCGGGGACAGCCTACAATGAG. Amino acid sequence: CASRSSGTAYNE. In full, the CDR3 reads CASRSSGTAYNEQFF.

This clone was observed many times. Read coverage stops 3 residues before the CDR3 terminus; the germline J gene supplies the remainder. The V gene is TRBV4-1, the J gene TRBJ2-3, with 7 bases lining up with TRBD2. Germline V CDR1 and CDR2: MGHRA, YSYEKL. The CDR3 is 15 amino acids. The CDR3 loop is CASSQDLGGGTSQYF. The part of the CDR3 DNA that was read is TGCGCCAGCAGCCAAGATCTCGGGGGAGGGACTTCG.

With regard to this clone: The CDR3 is cut off 3 residues early in the read; its end comes from the germline J gene. This chain uses TRBV7-8 with TRBJ2-7; D possibly corresponds to TRBD2 (6 bases). The CDR3 runs to 14 residues. Germline values: CDR1 SGHVS, CDR2 FQNEAQ. The V and J ends lost 4 bases and 3 bases respectively, with 13 bases between them. The CDR3 sequence: CASSSWTGVYEQYF. The DNA read from the CDR3 is TGTGCCAGCAGCTCCTGGACGGGGGTCTACGAG.

As for this clone: The sequence runs out 3 residues before the end of the CDR3; the remainder is reconstructed from the germline J gene. The chain uses TRBV7-6 and TRBJ1-5; weak D call: TRBD1 (6 bases). V lost 2 bases, J lost 9 bases, and 20 bases lay in between. This CDR3 region has 16 residues. Germline CDR1 reads SGHVS; CDR2 reads FNYEAQ. The CDR3 bases that were read are TGTGCCAGCAGCTTAATTGTTGCAGGGGACGCTCGGCCC. It codes for CASSLIVAGDARP. The entire CDR3 sequence reads CASSLIVAGDARPQHF.

At least ten counts were recorded for this clone. The read ends 3 residues early relative to the CDR3; the germline J gene fills the gap. This chain connects TRBV2 to TRBJ1-1, with a tentative D call TRBD1 (6 bases). The CDR3 runs 13 residues. Trimming shortened V by 8 bases and J by 1 base, and 11 bases separated the two germline ends. CDR1 and CDR2 from the germline V gene are SNHLY and FYNNEI. CDR3 DNA (partial): TGTGCCAGCGAAAACAGGGAGAACACTGAA. It encodes CASENRENTE. In full, the CDR3 reads CASENRENTEAFF. The complete variable domain, with remaining parts taken from reference TRBV2 and TRBJ1-1, reads EPEVTQTPSHQVTQMGQEVILRCVPISNHLYFYWYRQILGQKVEFLVSFYNNEISEKSEIFDDQFSVERPDGSNFTLKIRSTKLEDSAMYFCASENRENTEAFFGQGTRLTVV.

This clone showed up many times. The missing CDR3 end, 3 residues past where the read stops, is filled in from the germline J gene. The chain links TRBV20-1 to TRBJ2-3, with 9 bases matching TRBD1. Germline V gene lookup returns CDR1 DFQATT and CDR2 SNEGSKA (reference sequence). The CDR3 is made up of 15 amino acids. CDR3 sequence: CSARSWDRVQETQYF. Partial CDR3 DNA: TGCAGTGCTAGGAGCTGGGACAGGGTCCAAGAGACG.

This clone has a count of ten or more. The CDR3 end falls 3 residues outside the read, so it is completed with the germline J gene. The rearrangement uses TRBV5-1 and TRBJ2-3; D perhaps matches TRBD1 (5 bases). The V gene's germline CDR1 is SGHRS and CDR2 YFSETQ. Trimming stripped 0 bases from V and 0 bases from J, with 11 bases between. This CDR3 spans 16 amino acids. The chain's CDR3 is CASSLGGRISTDTQYF. The part of the CDR3 DNA that was read is TGCGCCAGCAGCTTGGGGGGCAGGATCAGCACAGATACG.

This clone was counted ten times or more. The observed sequence ends 3 residues before the CDR3 terminus, with the missing tail filled in from the germline J gene. The rearrangement links TRBV5-1 to TRBJ1-6; no reliable D call. The CDR3 contains 14 residues. CDR1 SGHRS and CDR2 YFSETQ come from the germline V gene. V lost 2 bases to trimming and J lost 7 bases, with 10 bases between them. CDR3 DNA, as far as it was read: TGCGCCAGCAGCTTATCCAGGTTCAATTCACCC. Its protein product is CASSLSRFNSP. The CDR3 as a whole reads CASSLSRFNSPLHF.

About this clone: Sequence at one end of the junction differs from germline and may be a read error. Coverage ceases 3 residues before the CDR3 finishes, and the germline J gene fills in the end. Different DNA sequences within this sample yield the same CDR3. The chain has TRBV7-3 and TRBJ2-3; 13 bases line up with TRBD2. Germline V gives CDR1 SGHTA, CDR2 FQGTGA. CDR3 length: 21 amino acids. The covered CDR3 bases are TGTGCCAGCAGCCTAACAGGACTAGCGGGGGATAGGGATGGTAACACAGATACG. It yields the protein CASSLTGLAGDRDGNTDT. The whole CDR3 is CASSLTGLAGDRDGNTDTQYF.